This entry is about one T cell receptor (beta chain). No antigen is known for it. This record belongs to a study of cytomegalovirus exposure and HLA in healthy donors. Study observations and caveats: Later analysis demonstrated an association between a missense DCLRE1C variant and TCR beta V- and J-gene trimming. Accounts indicate the classifier identified cytomegalovirus status with strong specificity and sensitivity. After further analysis at a later stage, 17,000 or so TCR beta sequences were associated with HLA alleles at 0.05 false discovery rate. Most TCR beta V segments were productive about 87% or about 30% of the time in an earlier analysis.

Germline values: CDR1 LNHDA, CDR2 SQIVND (reference sequence). V gave up 1 base and J gave up 0 bases; unmatched junction bases: 8. This CDR3 is 17 amino acids long. Amplification used 60 Vbeta primers and 13 Jbeta primers. Method: immunoSEQ multiplex PCR; TCRdb's copy keeps in-frame clones and lacks some. The sample shows 100,000 or so clones, around four fifths of them seen only once. This clonotype originated in a man aged 25-45 years in good health and CMV-seronegative. This sequence joins TRBV19 and TRBJ1-1, with TRBD1 identical over 7 bases. Sequencing was done on a sample of PBMCs. The CDR3, as DNA: TGTGCCAGTAGTATAGGATATGGGACAGATTTGAACACTGAAGCTTTCTTT. Translating gives CASSIGYGTDLNTEAFF.